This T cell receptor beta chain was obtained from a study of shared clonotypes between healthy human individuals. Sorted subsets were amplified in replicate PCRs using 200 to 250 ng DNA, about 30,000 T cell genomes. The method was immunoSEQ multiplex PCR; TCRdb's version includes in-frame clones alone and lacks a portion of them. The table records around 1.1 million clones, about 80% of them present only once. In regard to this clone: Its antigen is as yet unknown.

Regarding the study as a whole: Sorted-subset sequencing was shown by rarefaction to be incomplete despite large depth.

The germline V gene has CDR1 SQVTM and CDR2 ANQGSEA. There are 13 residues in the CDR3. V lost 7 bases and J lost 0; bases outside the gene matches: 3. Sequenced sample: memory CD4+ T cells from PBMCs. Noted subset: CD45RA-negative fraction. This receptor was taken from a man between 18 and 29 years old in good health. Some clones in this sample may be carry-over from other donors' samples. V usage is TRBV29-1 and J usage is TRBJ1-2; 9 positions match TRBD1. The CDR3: CSGGQGANYGYTF. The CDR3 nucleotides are TGCAGCGGGGGACAGGGCGCTAACTATGGCTACACCTTC.